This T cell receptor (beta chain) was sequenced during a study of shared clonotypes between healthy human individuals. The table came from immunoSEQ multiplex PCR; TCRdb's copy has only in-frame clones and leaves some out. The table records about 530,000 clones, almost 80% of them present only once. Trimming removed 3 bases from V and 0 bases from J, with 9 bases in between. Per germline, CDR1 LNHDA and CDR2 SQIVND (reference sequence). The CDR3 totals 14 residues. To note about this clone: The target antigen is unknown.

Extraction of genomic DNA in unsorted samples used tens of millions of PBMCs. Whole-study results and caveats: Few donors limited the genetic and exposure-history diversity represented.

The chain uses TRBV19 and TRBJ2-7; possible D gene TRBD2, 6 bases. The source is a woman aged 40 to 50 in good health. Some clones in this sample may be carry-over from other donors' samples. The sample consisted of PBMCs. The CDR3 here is CASSIRENSYEQYF. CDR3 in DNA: TGTGCCAGTAGTATTCGGGAGAACTCCTACGAGCAGTACTTC.